This TCR beta chain was captured by sequencing in a study of cytomegalovirus exposure and HLA in healthy donors. General observations from the study: Indistinguishable V segments, including TRBV6-2 and TRBV6-3, were excluded.

Note on this clone: Its antigen is as yet unknown.

Researchers ran the PCR with 60 Vbeta and 13 Jbeta primers. Data came from immunoSEQ multiplex PCR; TCRdb stores just in-frame clones and leaves some out. The sample consists of some 180,000 clones, around three quarters of them appearing once. Germline V lookup: CDR1 SNHLY, CDR2 FYNNEI. CDR3 length equals 15 residues. V was pared by 6 bases and J by 4 bases, with 8 bases of the junction left unmatched. The chain links TRBV2 to TRBJ1-5, with 8 bases that match TRBD1. Sequencing was done on a sample of PBMCs. The TCR originated in a woman aged 25 to 39 in good health and CMV-seropositive. CDR3 sequence: CASRGSRGRNQPQHF. CDR3 DNA sequence: TGTGCCAGCAGGGGTAGCAGGGGGCGAAATCAGCCCCAGCATTTT.